These 5 T cell receptor beta chains came from one sample sequenced in a study of blood T cell repertoires in COVID-19. The data were produced by immunoSEQ multiplex PCR, yet TCRdb's version contains in-frame clones alone and is incomplete. The data contain around 60,000 clones, around nine tenths of them singletons. The sequencing sample was made of peripheral blood. These receptors were taken from a woman in her sixties or seventies with active COVID-19.

In this sample, this clone turned up once. V gene TRBV5-1 combines with J gene TRBJ1-6, with TRBD1 identical over 7 bases. Germline CDR1 is SGHRS and CDR2 is YFSETQ. With V trimmed by 3 bases and J by 0 bases, 12 bases remained unmatched. This CDR3 contains 19 residues. CDR3 region: CASSSDRERYPSYNSPLHF. The CDR3 DNA reads as TGCGCCAGCAGCTCAGACAGGGAGAGGTATCCCTCCTATAATTCACCCCTCCACTTT.

This chain uses TRBV9 with TRBJ2-2; tentatively, D is TRBD1 (6 bases). CDR1 and CDR2 (germline): SGDLS, YYNGEE. This CDR3 region has 17 residues. Trimming pared 3 bases from V and 0 bases from J, leaving 15 bases between. The CDR3 sequence is CASSDGTEGANTGELFF. CDR3 nucleotides: TGTGCCAGCAGCGACGGCACAGAGGGGGCGAACACCGGGGAGCTGTTTTTT.

The chain is built from TRBV12-3 or TRBV12-4 and TRBJ1-1; 8 nucleotides line up with TRBD1. This CDR3 region has 13 residues. Trimming took 5 bases from V and 5 from J; bases not matched to a gene: 4. CDR3 protein: CASSLQGGTEAFF. The DNA of the CDR3 is TGTGCCAGCAGTCTACAGGGGGGGACTGAAGCTTTCTTT.

This clone appeared a single time. The CDR3 sequence is CATSDLVHPEQFF. CDR3 nucleotides: TGTGCCACCAGTGATTTGGTACACCCTGAGCAGTTCTTC. The genes are TRBV24-1 and TRBJ2-1; D unclear. V lost 0 bases and J 9 bases, leaving 8 bases between the germline ends. Germline CDR1 and CDR2: KGHDR and SFDVKD. The CDR3 is 13 residues long.

CDR3 DNA: TGTGCCACCAGCAGAGAACAGCACACTGAAGCTTTCTTT. This encodes CATSREQHTEAFF. The gene calls are TRBV15 and TRBJ1-1; D unresolved. CDR3 length: 13 residues. CDR1 and CDR2 from the germline V gene are LNHNV and YYDKDF (reference sequence). The V end lost 0 bases, the J end lost 3 bases, and 5 bases lay between the germline ends.